The 27 T cell receptor beta chains below all came from one sample that was sequenced in a study of blood T cell repertoires in COVID-19. The protocol was immunoSEQ multiplex PCR, while the TCRdb copy is restricted to in-frame clones and leaves out a portion. The sample consists of a few hundred thousand clones, 80% to 95% of them appearing once. The source material was peripheral blood. The source is a person under 35 with COVID-19, enrolled during active disease.

This chain links TRBV5-4 with TRBJ2-3, with TRBD2 matching 13 bases. This CDR3 contains 17 residues. Germline V gene lookup returns CDR1 SGHNT and CDR2 YYREEE (reference sequence). The junction had 5 bases not matched to a gene; V was cut back by 4 bases and J by 0 bases. The CDR3 reads CASSRGLAGTSTDTQYF. CDR3 bases: TGTGCCAGCAGCCGGGGACTAGCGGGAACTAGCACAGATACGCAGTATTTT. The entire variable domain, with the rest obtained from reference TRBV5-4 and TRBJ2-3, is as follows: ETGVTQSPTHLIKTRGQQVTLRCSSQSGHNTVSWYQQALGQGPQFIFQYYREEENGRGNFPPRFSGLQFPNYSSELNVNALELDDSALYLCASSRGLAGTSTDTQYFGPGTRLTVL.

The J gene is TRBJ1-2, the V gene TRBV3-1 (or the pseudogene TRBV3-2); 9 bases fit TRBD1. CDR3 length: 16 residues. The V segment lost 1 base and the J segment 6 bases; nucleotides outside the gene matches: 9. Germline V gene lookup returns CDR1 LGHDT and CDR2 YNNKEL (reference sequence). Written as DNA, the CDR3 is TGTGCCAGCAGCCAAGGTGGACAGGGGAGTTGGGATGGCTACACCTTC. Protein: CASSQGGQGSWDGYTF.

This chain links TRBV12-3 or TRBV12-4 with TRBJ2-2; unclear D gene. The CDR3 runs 12 residues. V was shortened by 6 bases and J by 6 bases, with 8 bases between the two germline ends. The CDR3 loop is CASRLGAGELFF. The DNA of the CDR3 is TGTGCCAGCAGGCTCGGAGCCGGGGAGCTGTTTTTT.

The J gene is TRBJ2-7, the V gene TRBV28; 10 nucleotides line up with TRBD1. CDR3 length: 15 residues. Losses at the gene ends were 6 bases for V and 5 bases for J; bases not matched to a gene: 10. Germline V gives CDR1 MDHEN, CDR2 SYDVKM. In nucleotides, the CDR3 is TGTGCCAGCAGCCCAATCGGGGACAGGGGAAACGAGCAGTACTTC. Protein: CASSPIGDRGNEQYF.

The chain couples TRBV13 to TRBJ2-7; 8 bases align to TRBD1. Unmatched junction bases numbered 12, after V lost 5 bases and J lost 0 bases. The CDR3 loop spans 17 amino acids. Germline V gene sequence: CDR1 PRHDT, CDR2 FYEKMQ (reference sequence). CDR3 protein: CASSGWVGTGSSYEQYF. The CDR3 DNA reads TGTGCCAGCAGCGGATGGGTTGGGACAGGCAGCTCCTACGAGCAGTACTTC.

For the CDR3, the DNA is TGTGCCACCAGTGATTGGCTAGCGGGGAGTTACAATGAGCAGTTCTTC. Translated, it gives CATSDWLAGSYNEQFF. The chain couples TRBV24-1 to TRBJ2-1, with 9 bases fitting TRBD2. The V and J ends lost 2 bases and 4 bases, in that order; junction bases with no gene match: 5. Looked up from germline, CDR1 is KGHDR and CDR2 is SFDVKD. The CDR3 loop spans 16 amino acids.

The chain employs TRBV9 and TRBJ2-5, with 8 bases lining up with TRBD1. The germline V gene encodes CDR1 SGDLS and CDR2 YYNGEE. This CDR3 spans 16 amino acids. V shed 0 bases, J shed 5 bases, and the junction held 9 bases outside the gene matches. CDR3 sequence reads: CASSVGFQGALETQYF. The CDR3 DNA reads TGTGCCAGCAGCGTAGGATTTCAGGGGGCGTTGGAGACCCAGTACTTC. The complete variable domain, with remaining parts taken from reference TRBV9 and TRBJ2-5, reads DSGVTQTPKHLITATGQRVTLRCSPRSGDLSVYWYQQSLDQGLQFLIQYYNGEERAKGNILERFSAQQFPDLHSELNLSSLELGDSALYFCASSVGFQGALETQYFGPGTRLLVL.

This chain uses TRBV7-8 with TRBJ2-1; D gene unclear. Germline CDR1 and CDR2: SGHVS and FQNEAQ. The CDR3 has 17 residues. V shed 2 bases and J shed 5 bases, with 19 bases lying between them. For the CDR3, the DNA is TGTGCCAGCAGCTTAATCCCTTTAATAGCCCGAAACAATGAGCAGTTCTTC. Translation: CASSLIPLIARNNEQFF.

J is TRBJ1-3 and V is TRBV6-5, with unresolved D. Germline CDR1 reads MNHEY; CDR2 reads SVGAGI. Trimming took off 3 bases at V and 3 bases at J, with 15 bases between the two ends. This CDR3 region has 16 residues. The CDR3 DNA follows: TGTGCCAGCAGTTATTATCGGGGAGGGAGTGGAAACACCATATATTTT. It encodes CASSYYRGGSGNTIYF.

The rearrangement joins TRBV9 to TRBJ1-1; D gene unclear. The germline V and J ends were trimmed by 0 bases and 6 bases, with 6 bases remaining between them. The germline CDR1 and CDR2 sequences are SGDLS and YYNGEE. The CDR3 spans 12 residues. This CDR3 is CASSVGGSEAFF. CDR3 sequence (DNA): TGTGCCAGCAGCGTAGGAGGTTCTGAAGCTTTCTTT.

The chain recombines TRBV19 with TRBJ1-5; possibly TRBD1 for D (5 bases). Trimming shortened V by 8 bases and J by 7 bases, and 12 bases separated the two germline ends. CDR1 is LNHDA and CDR2 is SQIVND in the germline V gene (reference sequence). The CDR3 runs 12 residues. Here the CDR3 DNA reads TGTGCCAGTGGGGGGGGACGCCAGCCCCAGCATTTT. Protein: CASGGGRQPQHF.

The chain couples TRBV5-6 to TRBJ1-2; D is ambiguous. Germline V gene lookup returns CDR1 SGHDT and CDR2 YYEEEE. V was clipped by 1 base and J by 2 bases, with 9 bases between them. This CDR3 is built from 14 residues. The DNA of the CDR3 is TGTGCCAGCAGCTTGTCAGGCTTCAACTATGGCTACACCTTC. Translation gives CASSLSGFNYGYTF.

CDR3 residues: CASSLTGSTDTQYF. The CDR3 nucleotides read TGTGCCAGCTCATTGACAGGGAGCACAGATACGCAGTATTTT. The gene calls are TRBV18 and TRBJ2-3, with 7 bases identical to TRBD1. The junction had 2 bases not matched to a gene; V was cut back by 5 bases and J by 0 bases. The CDR3 totals 14 residues. CDR1 is KGHSH and CDR2 is LQKENI in the germline V gene.

The gene calls are TRBV2 and TRBJ1-2; TRBD1 might be the D (6 bases). CDR1 is SNHLY, CDR2 FYNNEI, per germline. V lost 3 bases and J lost 4, with 15 bases in between. The CDR3 is 15 amino acids. The CDR3 is CASSDYGTIRYGYTF. CDR3 DNA sequence: TGTGCCAGCAGTGACTACGGGACAATACGCTATGGCTACACCTTC. Together with reference TRBV2 and TRBJ1-2, the CDR3 gives the full variable domain: EPEVTQTPSHQVTQMGQEVILRCVPISNHLYFYWYRQILGQKVEFLVSFYNNEISEKSEIFDDQFSVERPDGSNFTLKIRSTKLEDSAMYFCASSDYGTIRYGYTFGSGTRLTVV.

V is TRBV7-2 and J is TRBJ1-5; D is unclear. Deletions cut 2 bases from V and 7 bases from J, with 9 bases between. The CDR3 length is 13 residues. Per the germline V gene, CDR1 is SGHTA and CDR2 is FQGNSA. The CDR3 nucleotides read TGTGCCAGCAGCTTATCTAGAAACCAGCCCCAGCATTTT. This sequence encodes CASSLSRNQPQHF.

V is TRBV6-4 and J is TRBJ2-3; 10 nucleotides line up with TRBD2. The germline V gene encodes CDR1 MRHNA and CDR2 SNTAGT. The CDR3 totals 16 residues. V shed 4 bases, J shed 1 base, and the junction held 5 bases outside the gene matches. CDR3 amino acids: CASSVLSGRGTDTQYF. The CDR3, as DNA: TGTGCCAGCAGTGTACTCAGCGGGAGGGGCACAGATACGCAGTATTTT.

J is TRBJ2-3 and V is TRBV24-1; 12 bases are a match to TRBD2. V was pared by 3 bases and J by 3 bases, with 3 bases of the junction left unmatched. This CDR3 is built from 16 residues. CDR1 and CDR2 (germline): KGHDR, SFDVKD. The CDR3 DNA follows: TGTGCCACCAGTGATAGGGGACTAGCGGGTACAGATACGCAGTATTTT. Translation gives CATSDRGLAGTDTQYF.

This clone was counted only a few times. The chain carries TRBV5-1 and TRBJ1-1, with D perhaps matching TRBD1 (5 bases). The germline gives CDR1 SGHRS, CDR2 YFSETQ. Between the trimmed V and J ends, which lost 2 bases and 4 bases, there was a span of 12 bases. The CDR3 runs to 14 residues. CDR3 protein: CASSLEDRSTEAFF. The CDR3 coding sequence is TGCGCCAGCAGCTTAGAAGACAGAAGCACTGAAGCTTTCTTT.

The V and J genes are TRBV6-1 and TRBJ2-7; D remains ambiguous. V was pared by 0 bases and J by 1 base, with 7 bases between. Germline V gene sequence: CDR1 MNHNS, CDR2 SASEGT. The CDR3 length is 14 residues. The CDR3 here is CASSEAQYSYEQYF. The CDR3 DNA is TGTGCCAGCAGTGAAGCGCAGTATTCCTACGAGCAGTACTTC.

J is TRBJ1-1 and V is TRBV7-9, with a possible D match to TRBD1 (6 bases). V was clipped by 4 bases and J by 0 bases, with 12 bases between them. Per the germline V gene, CDR1 is SEHNR and CDR2 is FQNEAQ (reference sequence). The CDR3 length is 15 residues. The CDR3 reads CASSSRDTVNTEAFF. CDR3 bases: TGTGCCAGCAGCTCCCGGGACACAGTGAACACTGAAGCTTTCTTT.

This clone was observed a few times. The V gene is TRBV4-2, the J gene TRBJ2-7, with 8 bases matching TRBD2. The V gene end was trimmed by 0 bases and the J gene end by 0 bases; junction bases not matched to a gene: 10. The CDR3 runs 18 residues. Germline V gene data show CDR1 as LGHNA and CDR2 as YNFKEQ. This chain's CDR3 is CASSQDYAGGSPSYEQYF. CDR3 bases: TGTGCCAGCAGCCAAGACTACGCGGGAGGCTCACCCTCCTACGAGCAGTACTTC.

The chain employs TRBV19 and TRBJ1-5; 11 bases are a match to TRBD1. The V gene end was trimmed by 4 bases and the J gene end by 4 bases; junction bases not matched to a gene: 3. Germline values: CDR1 LNHDA, CDR2 SQIVND (reference sequence). The CDR3 has 15 amino acids. The CDR3 loop reads CASSSGTGGNQPQHF. CDR3 nucleotide sequence: TGTGCCAGTAGTAGCGGGACAGGGGGAAATCAGCCCCAGCATTTT.

J is TRBJ2-5 and V is TRBV7-9; D is uncertain. Germline V CDR1 and CDR2: SEHNR, FQNEAQ (reference sequence). The V and J ends lost 3 bases and 3 bases respectively, with 5 bases between them. This CDR3 contains 12 residues. CDR3 amino acids: CASSLYKETQYF. The CDR3, as DNA: TGTGCCAGCAGCTTGTATAAAGAGACCCAGTACTTC.

V gene TRBV28 combines with J gene TRBJ2-7; 8 nucleotides match TRBD2. Germline CDR1 and CDR2: MDHEN and SYDVKM. CDR3 length: 13 amino acids. V lost 6 bases and J lost 6; bases outside the gene matches: 7. The CDR3 DNA reads as TGTGCCAGCAGCACACCCGGGACTAGCGAGCAGTACTTC. The encoded protein is CASSTPGTSEQYF.

The J gene is TRBJ1-1, the V gene TRBV5-1, with 7 bases aligning to TRBD1. V shed 3 bases, J shed 0 bases, and the junction held 8 bases outside the gene matches. The germline V gene has CDR1 SGHRS and CDR2 YFSETQ. CDR3 length: 16 residues. This CDR3 is CASSSQNRGMNTEAFF. DNA of the CDR3: TGCGCCAGCAGCTCTCAAAACAGGGGAATGAACACTGAAGCTTTCTTT.

The chain employs TRBV6-2 or TRBV6-3 and TRBJ1-1, with D hard to call. CDR3 length: 14 residues. Germline CDR1 reads MNHEY; CDR2 reads SVGEGT. V gave up 4 bases and J gave up 6 bases, with 15 bases separating them. In DNA, the CDR3 is TGTGCCAGCAGTTCCCCCGTGCGAGGGTCTGAAGCTTTCTTT. Protein product: CASSSPVRGSEAFF.

The rearrangement joins TRBV19 to TRBJ1-5; D not resolved. Germline V gene sequence: CDR1 LNHDA, CDR2 SQIVND (reference sequence). V was pared by 3 bases and J by 2 bases, with 11 bases between. CDR3 length equals 15 residues. The CDR3 spells CASSMTLRGNQPQHF. The CDR3 coding sequence is TGTGCCAGTAGTATGACACTGAGGGGCAATCAGCCCCAGCATTTT.